This T cell receptor beta chain was captured in a study of immune evolution from preneoplasia to lung adenocarcinoma listed by TCRdb under 2021. Regarding the complete study: HLA loss of heterozygosity was seen in around 7.3%, 15% and 36% of AIS, MIA and ADC lesions, and in no AAH lesions. The study used immune gene expression, TCR sequencing and multiplex immunofluorescence to profile the immune contexture of lung adenocarcinoma precursors and invasive adenocarcinoma. Resected precursor lesions (AAH, AIS, MIA) and invasive adenocarcinomas were each compared against paired morphologically normal lung tissue. Sample size was determined by specimen availability and not by a prior power calculation. The immune data were integrated with whole exome sequencing and methylation data from the same cohort of nodules. The overall cohort was made up of some 49 patients with pulmonary nodules who had surgical resection. TCR sequencing data came from approximately 49 patients. The study reported that about 100 samples were used for TCR sequencing. Class I HLA alleles were inferred from exome data with POLYSOLVER, and allele-specific HLA loss was detected with LOHHLA. Findings and caveats that apply to the study as a whole: Because every patient came from Japan and China, how well the results apply to Western populations was uncertain. Normal lung showed the highest clonality, whereas later-stage lesions appeared to have higher T cell density and diversity but lower clonality. T cell clonality was highest in KRAS-mutant nodules compared with EGFR-mutant or double wild-type lesions. Top T cell clone frequencies were highest in normal lung and appeared to decrease progressively from AAH through AIS, MIA and invasive adenocarcinoma. The findings rested on association rather than direct causation, and larger cohorts with long-term follow-up and longitudinal biopsies were considered necessary.

Concerning this clone itself: The antigen this receptor binds is unknown. It has no much larger one-base neighbor in the sample; base qualities were not kept.

Between the mid-2010s and the late 2010s, the patients underwent resection in either Japan or China. Two lung cancer pathologists independently confirmed the histologic diagnosis of each case on H&E slides. For nucleic acid extraction, premalignant or tumor cells were enriched by macro-dissection following pathologic assessment. DNA was isolated from FFPE tissue using the AllPrep DNA/RNA FFPE Kit. Using the immunoSEQ hsTCRbeta Kit, TCR beta CDR3 regions were sequenced from DNA. Per the original workflow: The ImmunoSEQ Analyzer was used to analyse the TCR sequencing data. T cell clonality was calculated on productive rearrangements as 1 minus Pielou's evenness. To measure T cell diversity, the inverse Simpson index was applied to productive templates. T cell density was defined as TCR beta template counts normalized to usable DNA, with usable DNA estimated by amplification and sequencing of housekeeping genes. TCR metrics were compared across histologic stages using two-sided Kruskal-Wallis tests. TCRdb's version of the immuneACCESS table is confined to in-frame rearrangements and falls short of the full clone set. An unresolved V gene accounts for under half of the shortfall where checked; the remainder is of unknown origin. V, J and clone size are taken as reported in that table, and D and trimming were inferred from the DNA itself. In all, the sample holds 16,000 or so clones, and 86% of those were seen once. The top ten constitute 2% to 3% of the sample.

The junction carries 13 bases between V and J, which are trimmed by 0 bases and 0 bases respectively. The germline V gene sets CDR1 to SGHDT and CDR2 to YYEEEE. Taken from cysteine to phenylalanine, the CDR3 has 17 residues. The CDR3 DNA has 51 bases and is translated from base 1. The sample taken for sequencing was FFPE invasive lung adenocarcinoma tissue. The sample's cell subset or site, from its label and the paper: frankly invasive lung adenocarcinoma (ADC). The sequence joins TRBV5-6 to TRBJ1-3, with a weak D call of TRBD1 (6 bases match). The TCR originated in a person aged 70 to 79 with invasive lung adenocarcinoma. This receptor carries the CDR3 CASSLEVGGTSGNTIYF. The DNA is as follows: TGTGCCAGCAGCTTGGAAGTGGGGGGCACCTCTGGAAACACCATATATTTT. The full variable domain, with segments outside the CDR3 supplied by the reference TRBV5-6 and TRBJ1-3 proteins, appears as DAGVTQSPTHLIKTRGQQVTLRCSPKSGHDTVSWYQQALGQGPQFIFQYYEEEERQRGNFPDRFSGHQFPNYSSELNVNALLLGDSALYLCASSLEVGGTSGNTIYFGEGSWLTVV.